This TCR beta chain was captured by sequencing in a study of long-term antiretroviral therapy in people with HIV. The CDR3 has 15 residues. The V gene's germline CDR1 is SGHRS and CDR2 YFSETQ. V lost 5 bases to trimming and J lost 3 bases; unmatched junction nucleotides: 5. With survey level as its setting, the immunoSEQ assay was v3.0. Generated by immunoSEQ multiplex PCR, the TCRdb table keeps only in-frame clones and is missing some. The sample carries under 30,000 clones, about 88% recorded once. This TCR derives from a man aged 45-65 years with HIV. The chain joins TRBV5-1 to TRBJ2-2, with 9 bases fitting TRBD1. Sequenced material: unsorted PBMCs, taken about 5 years before starting antiretroviral therapy. The CDR3 loop is CASSPRTGDTGELFF. The CDR3 bases are TGCGCCAGCAGTCCTCGGACAGGGGACACCGGGGAGCTGTTTTTT.